These 30 T cell receptor beta chains came from one sample sequenced in a study of regulatory T cells in long-lasting Graves disease (dated by TCRdb to the early 2020s). The library was made by multiplex PCR. The data were produced on an Illumina HiSeq 4000. To build TCR beta libraries, CDR3 regions were amplified by Arm-PCR using iRepertoire HTBI primers. TCRdb applied fastp at Q25 and MiXCR to the public reads, then kept only in-frame beta chains. When rows share a CDR3 protein, they turn into one entry using the most common DNA and genes. In all, the sample holds around 500,000 distinct CDR3 sequences, and 12% of those were seen once. The ten top clones hold almost 9% of the sample. According to the study, the label for this sample's time point signals: newly diagnosed GD, antithyroid drugs for less than 3 months. For both TCR sequencing and RNA sequencing, RNA was extracted from PBMCs using TRIzol.

These data also formed part of another study, on T cells in Graves' hyperthyroidism and ophthalmopathy.

The sample consisted of peripheral blood mononuclear cells (PBMCs), taken at new diagnosis, from a patient treated with antithyroid drugs. The origin of the receptors is a woman between 25 and 40 years old with Graves disease. Donor details come from another sample of the same person, matched by shared clones.

There are many counts of this clonotype. The chain carries TRBV5-1 and TRBJ2-7; D is unclear. The CDR3 covers 13 residues. Trimming left V 4 bases short and J 2 bases short, with 10 bases between. In germline, CDR1 is SGHRS, CDR2 YFSETQ. In nucleotides, the CDR3 is TGCGCCAGCAGCACGGACGGACCCTACGAGCAGTACTTC. This translates into CASSTDGPYEQYF.

This clonotype was recorded many times. The CDR3 DNA is TGTGCCAGCAGCATGGACAGGGGGATGGACACTGAAGCTTTCTTT. Protein product: CASSMDRGMDTEAFF. The gene calls are TRBV5-4 and TRBJ1-1; TRBD1 matches at 10 bases. There are 15 residues in the CDR3. Germline loops: CDR1 SGHNT, CDR2 YYREEE (reference sequence). Losses at the gene ends were 4 bases for V and 3 bases for J; bases not matched to a gene: 6.

Comment on this clonotype: At one boundary the junction diverges from the germline segment, which might be a read error. The chain recombines TRBV5-1 with TRBJ1-1; 10 bases agree with TRBD1. Per the germline V gene, CDR1 is SGHRS and CDR2 is YFSETQ. The CDR3 runs 15 residues. The CDR3 nucleotides read TGTGCCAGCAGCTTGGACGGACAGGGGGACACTGAAGCTTTCTTT. Its protein is CASSLDGQGDTEAFF.

This clonotype was recorded many times. The V gene is TRBV24-1, the J gene TRBJ2-5, with D possibly matching TRBD2 (5 bases). TRBJ2-1 explains the end of the DNA better; the J call may be wrong. Germline V gives CDR1 KGHDR, CDR2 SFDVKD. There are 14 residues in the CDR3. CDR3 nucleotides: TGTGCCACCAGTGACCATACTAGGTACAATGAGCAGTTCTTC. Translated: CATSDHTRYNEQFF.

This clonotype showed up many times. CDR3 sequence reads: CSAYTRDRNQPQHF. In nucleotides, the CDR3 is TGCAGTGCCTATACCCGGGACAGAAATCAGCCCCAGCATTTT. The gene calls are TRBV20-1 and TRBJ1-5; 7 bases agree with TRBD1. V was pared by 6 bases and J by 4 bases, with 9 bases of the junction left unmatched. Germline V gives CDR1 DFQATT, CDR2 SNEGSKA (reference sequence). The CDR3 runs to 14 residues.

This clonotype occurred many times. Compared with germline, one end of the junction differs, possibly owing to a read error. This sequence joins TRBV7-2 and TRBJ1-1; D is undetermined. The CDR3 is 13 amino acids. Germline CDR1 SGHTA, CDR2 FQGNSA. The CDR3 region has the DNA TGTGCCGGCAGACGGACGCAGAACACTGAAGCTTTCTTT. Translating it yields CAGRRTQNTEAFF. The full variable domain, in which reference TRBV7-2 and TRBJ1-1 provide the parts outside the CDR3, is GAGVSQSPSNKVTEKGKDVELRCDPISGHTALYWYRQSLGQGLEFLIYFQGNSAPDKSGLPSDRFSAERTGGSVSTLTIQRTQQEDSAVYLCAGRRTQNTEAFFGQGTRLTVV.

This clonotype showed up many times. The chain carries TRBV6-2 or TRBV6-3 and TRBJ1-1, with D perhaps matching TRBD1 (6 bases). Germline-derived CDR1 and CDR2 are MNHEY and SVGEGT. Trimming stripped 4 bases from V and 6 bases from J, with 18 bases between. The CDR3 spans 15 residues. CDR3 DNA: TGTGCCAGCAGTTTCGCCCGGGGGGCATGGGCTGAAGCTTTCTTT. Protein product: CASSFARGAWAEAFF.

This clonotype occurred many times. The chain joins TRBV24-1 to TRBJ2-2; D unclear. V was trimmed by 2 bases and J by 6 bases, leaving 21 bases between them. In germline, CDR1 is KGHDR, CDR2 SFDVKD. The CDR3 covers 18 residues. As DNA, the CDR3 is TGTGCCACCAGTGATTCCCACGGTGGTTCTTCCTCCGCCGGGGAGCTGTTTTTT. This translates into CATSDSHGGSSSAGELFF.

This chain links TRBV15 with TRBJ2-7, with D perhaps matching TRBD1 (5 bases). The CDR3 is 13 amino acids. Trimming stripped 0 bases from V and 7 bases from J, with 10 bases between. Germline loops: CDR1 LNHNV, CDR2 YYDKDF (reference sequence). This CDR3 reads CATSRDRHREQYF. The CDR3 coding sequence is TGTGCCACCAGCAGAGATAGACACAGGGAGCAGTACTTC.

The V gene is TRBV20-1, the J gene TRBJ2-3; tentatively, D is TRBD2 (6 bases). The CDR3 is 13 amino acids. The germline V and J ends were trimmed by 5 bases and 2 bases, with 11 bases remaining between them. Germline V gives CDR1 DFQATT, CDR2 SNEGSKA (reference sequence). The CDR3 here is CSAGAGLTDTQYF. CDR3 nucleotide sequence: TGCAGTGCTGGAGCGGGCCTCACAGATACGCAGTATTTT.

The V gene is TRBV19, the J gene TRBJ2-3, with TRBD2 identical over 8 bases. The V segment lost 6 bases and the J segment 4 bases; nucleotides outside the gene matches: 6. Germline assignment: CDR1 LNHDA and CDR2 SQIVND (reference sequence). This CDR3 spans 14 amino acids. The DNA for the CDR3 is TGTGCCAGTAGAACAGCGGGAGCCCCAGATACGCAGTATTTT. Its translation is CASRTAGAPDTQYF.

This clonotype was detected ten times or more. The rearrangement joins TRBV28 to TRBJ2-7; no reliable D call. Germline lookup yields CDR1 MDHEN and CDR2 SYDVKM. This CDR3 spans 14 amino acids. Trimming took off 1 base at V and 3 bases at J, with 10 bases between the two ends. In DNA, the CDR3 is TGTGCCAGCAGTTTATCTTGGGCTGACTACGAGCAGTACTTC. Amino acids: CASSLSWADYEQYF.

To note about this clonotype: One base separates it from a far larger clone, so it is likely a read error. This likely comes from a read error, as the CDR3 has no conserved phenylalanine or tryptophan at its end. The chain combines TRBV12-3 or TRBV12-4 with TRBJ2-7; 12 bases are shared with TRBD2. The DNA end is more similar to TRBJ2-5, so the J call may be wrong. There are 20 residues in the CDR3. The DNA for the CDR3 is TGTGCCAGCAGTTATACGACTAGCGGGAGCGTCGAAGGGGGGGGAGAGACCCAGTACTCC. Amino acids: CASSYTTSGSVEGGGETQYS.

There are many counts of this clonotype. This rearrangement joins TRBV7-9 to TRBJ1-1, with a tentative D call TRBD1 (6 bases). The CDR3 is 13 residues long. Trimming cost V 3 bases and J 5 bases, with 10 bases left between them. CDR1 and CDR2 (germline): SEHNR, FQNEAQ (reference sequence). CDR3 region: CASSLAGETEAFF. CDR3 coding DNA: TGTGCCAGCAGCTTGGCAGGGGAGACTGAAGCTTTCTTT.

This clonotype has ten or more counts. The chain combines TRBV6-5 with TRBJ2-5, with unresolved D. Germline V gene data show CDR1 as MNHEY and CDR2 as SVGAGI. With 3 bases removed from V and 0 bases from J, the gap between germline ends came to 11 bases. The CDR3 contains 15 residues. CDR3 bases: TGTGCCAGCAGTTATGCGCCGACTCACCAAGAGACCCAGTACTTC. Its translation is CASSYAPTHQETQYF.

There are a few counts of this clonotype. This chain connects TRBV9 to TRBJ1-4, with D unclear. V was clipped by 1 base and J by 7 bases, with 17 bases between them. Germline CDR1 SGDLS, CDR2 YYNGEE. This CDR3 is built from 16 residues. CDR3 sequence reads: CASSVSRRDSGEKLFF. DNA for the CDR3: TGTGCCAGCAGCGTAAGTCGAAGGGATAGTGGTGAAAAACTGTTTTTT.

This clonotype was observed a handful of times. CDR3: CAWSSIGTAFF. CDR3 nucleotides: TGTGCCTGGAGTAGTATAGGGACAGCTTTCTTT. This rearrangement joins TRBV30 to TRBJ1-1; a possible D gene is TRBD1 (5 bases). The V end lost 2 bases, the J end lost 10 bases, and 11 bases lay between the germline ends. Germline values: CDR1 GTSNPN, CDR2 SVGIG (reference sequence). The CDR3 spans 11 residues.

J is TRBJ1-3 and V is TRBV7-6; TRBD1 matches 8 bases. With V trimmed by 5 bases and J by 3 bases, 3 bases remained unmatched. The CDR3 runs to 14 residues. Germline V gene data show CDR1 as SGHVS and CDR2 as FNYEAQ. CDR3 coding DNA: TGTGCCAGCAGCGAAGGACAGGGTGGAAACACCATATATTTT. This gives the protein CASSEGQGGNTIYF.

This clonotype occurred many times. V is TRBV25-1 and J is TRBJ2-5; D is tentatively TRBD1 or TRBD2 (5 bases each). Trimming cost V 3 bases and J 1 base, with 15 bases left between them. Per germline, CDR1 MGHDK and CDR2 SYGVNS. There are 16 residues in the CDR3. The CDR3 coding sequence is TGTGCCAGCAGTGAGGGGGAAGGGGCATTCCAAGAGACCCAGTACTTC. It codes for CASSEGEGAFQETQYF.

In its sample, this clonotype was seen many times. Here the CDR3 reads CASSRSGQETQYF. The DNA for the CDR3 is TGTGCCAGCAGCCGTAGCGGGCAAGAGACCCAGTACTTC. The chain carries TRBV2 and TRBJ2-5; 7 bases line up with TRBD2. Germline trimming cut 6 bases from V and 2 bases from J; bases unmatched to any gene: 3. The germline CDR1 and CDR2 sequences are SNHLY and FYNNEI. This CDR3 has 13 amino acids.

This sequence joins TRBV19 and TRBJ1-1; D is uncertain. This CDR3 spans 15 amino acids. V shed 0 bases and J shed 1 base, with 9 bases lying between them. Germline V CDR1 and CDR2: LNHDA, SQIVND (reference sequence). In DNA, the CDR3 is TGTGCCAGTAGTATAGATCCGGCAGAGAACACTGAAGCTTTCTTT. Residues: CASSIDPAENTEAFF.

This chain uses TRBV6-2 or TRBV6-3 with TRBJ1-5; TRBD1 might be the D (5 bases). The CDR3 is 12 amino acids. Per the germline V gene, CDR1 is MNHEY and CDR2 is SVGEGT. V lost 5 bases and J lost 7, with 9 bases in between. This CDR3 reads CASSERGQPQHF. The DNA of the CDR3 is TGTGCCAGCAGTGAAAGGGGACAGCCCCAGCATTTT.

This clonotype was observed a few times. The chain combines TRBV7-6 with TRBJ2-2; a possible D gene is TRBD2 (6 bases). Per germline, CDR1 SGHVS and CDR2 FNYEAQ. With 1 base removed from V and 3 bases from J, the gap between germline ends came to 12 bases. The CDR3 spans 16 residues. CDR3 protein: CASSLESGADTGELFF. CDR3 DNA: TGTGCCAGCAGCTTAGAATCGGGAGCGGACACCGGGGAGCTGTTTTTT.

This clonotype was observed a few times. This chain links TRBV20-1 with TRBJ2-2; TRBD1 aligns across 8 bases. Germline V gene lookup returns CDR1 DFQATT and CDR2 SNEGSKA (reference sequence). CDR3 size: 14 residues. J was trimmed by 6 bases and V by 5 bases; bases with no gene match: 8. Written as DNA, the CDR3 is TGCAGTGCTGCCAGGACAGGGAGCGCCGGGGAGCTGTTTTTT. Translating it yields CSAARTGSAGELFF.

There are a few counts of this clonotype. This sequence joins TRBV13 and TRBJ1-1; no definite D call. CDR1 is PRHDT, CDR2 FYEKMQ, per germline (reference sequence). The ends were cut back, 3 bases at V and 10 bases at J, with 18 bases in the middle. This CDR3 spans 14 amino acids. Written as DNA, the CDR3 is TGTGCCAGCAGCTTCCTGCAGGAAAGGAATGCAGCTTTCTTT. It codes for CASSFLQERNAAFF.

This clonotype was seen only a few times. The chain is built from TRBV19 and TRBJ1-4; 8 nucleotides align to TRBD1. This CDR3 spans 16 amino acids. The junction had 7 bases not matched to a gene; V was cut back by 5 bases and J by 2 bases. CDR1 is LNHDA, CDR2 SQIVND, per germline (reference sequence). The CDR3 DNA sequence: TGTGCCAGTAGTCCGTACCGACAGGGGACTAATGAAAAACTGTTTTTT. Translation gives CASSPYRQGTNEKLFF.

This clonotype was counted ten times or more. J is TRBJ2-6 and V is TRBV2; D is ambiguous. Germline-derived CDR1 and CDR2 are SNHLY and FYNNEI. This CDR3 region has 17 residues. Trimming removed 6 bases from V and 1 base from J, with 16 bases in between. The CDR3 DNA is TGTGCCAGCAGGCTGAGTCCCCCCCTTTCTGGGGCCAACGTCCTGACTTTC. Translated, it gives CASRLSPPLSGANVLTF.

The chain employs TRBV15 and TRBJ1-2; 7 bases are a match to TRBD1. This CDR3 has 14 residues. Germline CDR1 is LNHNV and CDR2 is YYDKDF (reference sequence). J was trimmed by 6 bases and V by 3 bases; bases with no gene match: 7. CDR3 in amino acids: CATSSLGGADGYTF. The CDR3 DNA reads TGTGCCACCAGCAGCCTAGGGGGCGCCGATGGCTACACCTTC.

The table lists this clonotype with a few counts. J is TRBJ1-1 and V is TRBV20-1; D possibly corresponds to TRBD1 (5 bases). V was shortened by 2 bases and J by 6 bases, with 19 bases between the two germline ends. CDR3 size: 15 residues. The germline V gene encodes CDR1 DFQATT and CDR2 SNEGSKA (reference sequence). The CDR3: CSARTTGETGAEAFF. DNA of the CDR3: TGCAGTGCTAGAACTACGGGGGAAACTGGGGCTGAAGCTTTCTTT.

V is TRBV28 and J is TRBJ2-3; tentatively, D is TRBD1 or TRBD2 (5 bases each). Trimming took 1 base from V and 1 from J, leaving 12 bases between them. The CDR3 is 16 amino acids. Germline CDR1 is MDHEN and CDR2 is SYDVKM. The CDR3 DNA sequence: TGTGCCAGCAGTTTATCCGGGGCGGGTCGCACAGATACGCAGTATTTT. It encodes CASSLSGAGRTDTQYF.